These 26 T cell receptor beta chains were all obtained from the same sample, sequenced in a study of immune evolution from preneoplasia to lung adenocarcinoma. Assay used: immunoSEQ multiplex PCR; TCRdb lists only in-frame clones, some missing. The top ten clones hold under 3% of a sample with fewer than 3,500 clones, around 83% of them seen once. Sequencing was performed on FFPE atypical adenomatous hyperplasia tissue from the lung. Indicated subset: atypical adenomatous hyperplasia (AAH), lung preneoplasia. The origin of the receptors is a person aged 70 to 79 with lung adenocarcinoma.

The CDR3 here is CASSQEGRGNTEAFF. For the CDR3, the DNA is TGCGCCAGCAGCCAAGAAGGCCGGGGGAACACTGAAGCTTTCTTT. The J gene is TRBJ1-1, the V gene TRBV4-1; D uncertain. Germline V gene data show CDR1 as MGHRA and CDR2 as YSYEKL. The CDR3 spans 15 residues. Trimming took 0 bases from V and 1 from J, leaving 9 bases between them.

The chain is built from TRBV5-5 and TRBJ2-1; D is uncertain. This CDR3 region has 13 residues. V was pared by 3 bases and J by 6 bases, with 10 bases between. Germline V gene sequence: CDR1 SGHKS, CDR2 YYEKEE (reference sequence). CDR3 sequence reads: CASSSKQSNEQFF. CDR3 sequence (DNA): TGTGCCAGCAGCTCCAAACAAAGCAATGAGCAGTTCTTC.

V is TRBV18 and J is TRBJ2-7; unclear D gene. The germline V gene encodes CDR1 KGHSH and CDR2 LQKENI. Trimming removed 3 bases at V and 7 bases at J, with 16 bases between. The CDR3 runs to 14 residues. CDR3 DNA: TGTGCCAGCTCACCGGCAGAGGATCTTTGGGAGCAGTACTTC. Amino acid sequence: CASSPAEDLWEQYF.

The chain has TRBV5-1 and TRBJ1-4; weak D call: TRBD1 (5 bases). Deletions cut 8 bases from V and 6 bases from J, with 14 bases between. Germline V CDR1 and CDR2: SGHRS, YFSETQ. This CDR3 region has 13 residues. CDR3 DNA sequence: TGCGCCAGTCGGTCGGAGGGGTATGAAAAACTGTTTTTT. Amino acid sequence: CASRSEGYEKLFF.

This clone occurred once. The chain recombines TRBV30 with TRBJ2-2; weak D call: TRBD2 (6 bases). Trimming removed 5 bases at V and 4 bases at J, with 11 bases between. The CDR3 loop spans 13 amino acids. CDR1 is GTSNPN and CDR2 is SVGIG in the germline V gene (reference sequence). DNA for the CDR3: TGTGCCTGGGGTAGCGGAGTCACCGGGGAGCTGTTTTTT. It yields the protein CAWGSGVTGELFF.

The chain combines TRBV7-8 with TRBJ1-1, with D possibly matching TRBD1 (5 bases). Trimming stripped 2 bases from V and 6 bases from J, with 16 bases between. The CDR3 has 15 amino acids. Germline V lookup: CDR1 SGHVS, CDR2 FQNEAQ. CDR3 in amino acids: CASSLSFGRGAEAFF. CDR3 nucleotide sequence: TGTGCCAGCAGCTTATCGTTCGGGAGGGGCGCTGAAGCTTTCTTT. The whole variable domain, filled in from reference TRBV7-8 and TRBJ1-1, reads GAGVSQSPRYKVAKRGQDVALRCDPISGHVSLFWYQQALGQGPEFLTYFQNEAQLDKSGLPSDRFFAERPEGSVSTLKIQRTQQEDSAVYLCASSLSFGRGAEAFFGQGTRLTVV.

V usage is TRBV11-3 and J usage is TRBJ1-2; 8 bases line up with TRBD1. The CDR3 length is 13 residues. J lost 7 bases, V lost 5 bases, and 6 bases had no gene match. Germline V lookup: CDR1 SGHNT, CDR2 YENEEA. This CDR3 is CASSIKTGGGYTF. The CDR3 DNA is TGTGCCAGCAGCATAAAAACAGGGGGTGGCTACACCTTC.

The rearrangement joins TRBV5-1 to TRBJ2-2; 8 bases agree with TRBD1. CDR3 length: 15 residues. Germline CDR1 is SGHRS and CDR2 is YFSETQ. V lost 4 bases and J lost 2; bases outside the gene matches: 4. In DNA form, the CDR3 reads TGCGCCAGCAGCACCGGACAGGGTAACACCGGGGAGCTGTTTTTT. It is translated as CASSTGQGNTGELFF.

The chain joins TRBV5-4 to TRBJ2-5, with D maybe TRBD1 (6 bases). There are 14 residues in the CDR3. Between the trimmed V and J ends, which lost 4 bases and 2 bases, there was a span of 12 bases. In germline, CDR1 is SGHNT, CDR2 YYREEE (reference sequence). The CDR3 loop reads CASSPDSEQETQYF. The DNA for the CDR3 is TGTGCCAGCAGCCCGGACAGTGAGCAAGAGACCCAGTACTTC.

CDR3 sequence (DNA): TGTGCTAGTGGCCCCGGGACACAACAAGAGACCCAGTACTTC. Its translation is CASGPGTQQETQYF. The chain uses TRBV12-5 and TRBJ2-5, with D perhaps matching TRBD1 (6 bases). The germline V gene encodes CDR1 LGHNT and CDR2 FRNRAP. This CDR3 comprises 14 residues. V was shortened by 6 bases and J by 2 bases, with 13 bases between the two germline ends.

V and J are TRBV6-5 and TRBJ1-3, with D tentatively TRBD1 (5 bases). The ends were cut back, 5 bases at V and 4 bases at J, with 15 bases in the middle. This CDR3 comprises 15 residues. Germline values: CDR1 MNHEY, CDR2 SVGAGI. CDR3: CASSLTGTEGNTIYF. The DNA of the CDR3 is TGTGCCAGCAGTCTAACCGGGACGGAAGGAAACACCATATATTTT.

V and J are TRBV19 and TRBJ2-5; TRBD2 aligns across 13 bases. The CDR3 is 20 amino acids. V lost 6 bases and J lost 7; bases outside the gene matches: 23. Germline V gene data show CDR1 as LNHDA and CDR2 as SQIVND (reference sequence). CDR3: CASSSRAGAGTSGDRRTQYF. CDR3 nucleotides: TGTGCCAGTAGCAGTCGGGCGGGGGCTGGGACTAGCGGGGACCGCCGGACCCAGTACTTC.

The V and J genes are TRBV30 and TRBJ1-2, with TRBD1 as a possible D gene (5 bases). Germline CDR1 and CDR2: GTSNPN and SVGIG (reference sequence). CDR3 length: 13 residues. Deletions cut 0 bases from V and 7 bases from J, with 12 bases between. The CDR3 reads CAWSVSRVGGYTF. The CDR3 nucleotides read TGTGCCTGGAGTGTGAGCAGGGTGGGTGGCTACACCTTC.

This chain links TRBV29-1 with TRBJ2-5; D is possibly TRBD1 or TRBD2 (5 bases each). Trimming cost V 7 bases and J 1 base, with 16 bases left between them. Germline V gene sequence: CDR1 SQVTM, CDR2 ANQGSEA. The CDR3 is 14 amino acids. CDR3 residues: CSANVEGRQETQYF. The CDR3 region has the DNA TGCAGCGCCAACGTTGAGGGACGCCAAGAGACCCAGTACTTC.

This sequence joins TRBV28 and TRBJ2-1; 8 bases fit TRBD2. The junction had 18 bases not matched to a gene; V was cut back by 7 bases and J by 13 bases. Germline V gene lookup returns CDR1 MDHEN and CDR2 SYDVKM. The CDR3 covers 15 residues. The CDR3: CASNLLGVAGKEQFF. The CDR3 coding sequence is TGTGCCAGCAACCTCTTGGGGGTAGCGGGAAAGGAACAGTTCTTC.

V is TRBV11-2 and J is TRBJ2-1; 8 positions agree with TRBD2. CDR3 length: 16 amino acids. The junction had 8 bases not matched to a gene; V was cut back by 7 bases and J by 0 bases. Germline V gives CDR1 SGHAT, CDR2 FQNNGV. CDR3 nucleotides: TGTGCCAGCAAAGAAACTAGCGGATCCTCCTACAATGAGCAGTTCTTC. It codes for CASKETSGSSYNEQFF.

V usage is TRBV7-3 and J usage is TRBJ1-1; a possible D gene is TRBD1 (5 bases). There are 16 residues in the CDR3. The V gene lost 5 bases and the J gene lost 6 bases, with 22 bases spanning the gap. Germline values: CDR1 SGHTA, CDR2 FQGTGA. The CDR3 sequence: CASSLGPLGGMPEAFF. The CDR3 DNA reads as TGTGCCAGCAGCCTCGGGCCTCTGGGGGGTATGCCTGAAGCTTTCTTT.

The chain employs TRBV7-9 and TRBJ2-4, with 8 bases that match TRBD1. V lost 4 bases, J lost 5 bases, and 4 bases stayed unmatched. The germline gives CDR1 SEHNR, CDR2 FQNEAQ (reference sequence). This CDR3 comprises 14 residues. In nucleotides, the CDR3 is TGTGCCAGCAGCTCAGTGACAGGGGAAAACATTCAGTACTTC. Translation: CASSSVTGENIQYF. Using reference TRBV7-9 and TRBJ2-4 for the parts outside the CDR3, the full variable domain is DTGVSQNPRHKITKRGQNVTFRCDPISEHNRLYWYRQTLGQGPEFLTYFQNEAQLEKSRLLSDRFSAERPKGSFSTLEIQRTEQGDSAMYLCASSSVTGENIQYFGAGTRLSVL.

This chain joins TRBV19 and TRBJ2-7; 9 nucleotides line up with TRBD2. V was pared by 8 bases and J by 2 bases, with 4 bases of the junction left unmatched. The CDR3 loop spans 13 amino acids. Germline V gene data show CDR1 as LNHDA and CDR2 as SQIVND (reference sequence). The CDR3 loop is CASGAGGTYEQYF. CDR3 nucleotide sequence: TGTGCCAGTGGAGCGGGAGGAACCTACGAGCAGTACTTC.

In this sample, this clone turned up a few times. The DNA for the CDR3 is TGTGCCATCAGTGAGGGGTACGAGCAGTACTTC. This encodes CAISEGYEQYF. J is TRBJ2-7 and V is TRBV10-3; D gene uncertain. V lost 2 bases and J 4 bases, leaving 3 bases between the germline ends. Germline assignment: CDR1 ENHRY and CDR2 SYGVKD. The CDR3 extends over 11 amino acids.

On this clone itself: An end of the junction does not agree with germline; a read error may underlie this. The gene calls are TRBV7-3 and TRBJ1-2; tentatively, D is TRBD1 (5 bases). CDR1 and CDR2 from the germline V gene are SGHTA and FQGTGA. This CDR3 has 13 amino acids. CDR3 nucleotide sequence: TGTGCCAGCAGCCGGGACGTCCACTATAGCTACACCTTC. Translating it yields CASSRDVHYSYTF.

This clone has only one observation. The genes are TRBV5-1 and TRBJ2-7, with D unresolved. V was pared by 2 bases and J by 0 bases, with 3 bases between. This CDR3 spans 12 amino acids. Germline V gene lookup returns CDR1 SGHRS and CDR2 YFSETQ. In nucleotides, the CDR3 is TGCGCCAGCAGCTTTAGCTCCTACGAGCAGTACTTC. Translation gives CASSFSSYEQYF.

The DNA for the CDR3 is TGTGCCAGCAGCCGACTAGTCAATGAGCAGTTCTTC. It specifies CASSRLVNEQFF. The chain joins TRBV7-2 to TRBJ2-1; D might be TRBD2 (6 bases). From germline, CDR1 is SGHTA and CDR2 FQGNSA. The V end was cut by 5 bases, the J end by 6 bases, with 8 bases between. The CDR3 is made up of 12 amino acids.

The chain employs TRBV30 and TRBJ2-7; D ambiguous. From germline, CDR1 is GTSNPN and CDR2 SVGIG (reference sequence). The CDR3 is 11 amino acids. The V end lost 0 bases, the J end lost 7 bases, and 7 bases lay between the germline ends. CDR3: CAWSVQREQYF. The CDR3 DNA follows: TGTGCCTGGAGTGTACAGCGAGAGCAGTACTTC.

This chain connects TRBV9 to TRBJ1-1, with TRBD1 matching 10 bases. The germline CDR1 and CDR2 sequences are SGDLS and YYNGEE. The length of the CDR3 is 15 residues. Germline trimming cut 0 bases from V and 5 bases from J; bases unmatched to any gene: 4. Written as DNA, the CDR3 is TGTGCCAGCAGCGTAGTCGACAGGGGGCTAACTGAAGCTTTCTTT. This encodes CASSVVDRGLTEAFF.

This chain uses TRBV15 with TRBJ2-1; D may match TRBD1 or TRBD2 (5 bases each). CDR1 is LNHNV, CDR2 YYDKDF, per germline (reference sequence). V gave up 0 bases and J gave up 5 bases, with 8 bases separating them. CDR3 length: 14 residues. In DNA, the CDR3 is TGTGCCACCAGCAGAGATGGGGGAAACAATGAGCAGTTCTTC. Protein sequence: CATSRDGGNNEQFF. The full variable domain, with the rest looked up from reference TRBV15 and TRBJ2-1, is DAMVIQNPRYQVTQFGKPVTLSCSQTLNHNVMYWYQQKSSQAPKLLFHYYDKDFNNEADTPDNFQSRRPNTSFCFLDIRSPGLGDTAMYLCATSRDGGNNEQFFGPGTRLTVL.